The 20 T cell receptor beta chains presented below share a single source sample, sequenced in a study of blood T cell repertoires in COVID-19. Data came from immunoSEQ multiplex PCR; TCRdb stores just in-frame clones and leaves some out. Of approximately 250,000 clones in the sample, roughly 90% are singletons; the top ten hold 2.2%. The sequencing input was peripheral blood. These receptors came from a man in his thirties or forties who had recovered from COVID-19.

The chain is built from TRBV24-1 and TRBJ1-5, with D perhaps TRBD1 (6 bases). Germline V gives CDR1 KGHDR, CDR2 SFDVKD. V lost 9 bases and J lost 3, with 11 bases in between. The CDR3 loop spans 13 amino acids. The CDR3 nucleotides are TGTGCCACCGAAGCAGGGGCCAATCAGCCCCAGCATTTT. This gives the protein CATEAGANQPQHF.

This clone was seen only a few times. The chain carries TRBV6-2 or TRBV6-3 and TRBJ1-1, with 9 bases fitting TRBD1. Germline V gene lookup returns CDR1 MNHEY and CDR2 SVGEGT. The CDR3 is 16 residues long. Unmatched junction bases numbered 10, after V lost 6 bases and J lost 2 bases. The CDR3 sequence is CASSSTGGSVNTEAFF. The DNA of the CDR3 is TGTGCCAGCAGCTCTACAGGGGGCTCCGTTAACACTGAAGCTTTCTTT.

The chain links TRBV4-1 to TRBJ1-3; D ambiguous. Germline CDR1 is MGHRA and CDR2 is YSYEKL. CDR3 length: 15 residues. V lost 0 bases and J 4 bases, leaving 10 bases between the germline ends. CDR3 residues: CASSQEALEGNTIYF. The CDR3 DNA is TGCGCCAGCAGCCAAGAGGCATTGGAGGGAAACACCATATATTTT.

V is TRBV10-1 and J is TRBJ1-6; 9 nucleotides line up with TRBD1. Germline values: CDR1 WNHNN, CDR2 SYGVQD (reference sequence). The CDR3 is 15 residues long. Losses at the gene ends were 4 bases for V and 7 bases for J; bases not matched to a gene: 5. CDR3 loop: CASSGYGQGNSPLHF. The CDR3 bases are TGCGCCAGCAGTGGATATGGACAGGGGAATTCACCCCTCCACTTT.

The chain employs TRBV10-3 and TRBJ2-3; D perhaps matches TRBD2 (6 bases). This CDR3 has 16 residues. Germline V lookup: CDR1 ENHRY, CDR2 SYGVKD. The germline V and J ends were trimmed by 7 bases and 0 bases, with 17 bases remaining between them. The chain's CDR3 is CAITAGLLSSTDTQYF. DNA for the CDR3: TGTGCCATCACCGCGGGACTTTTATCTAGCACAGATACGCAGTATTTT.

This clone came up a few times. The V call is TRBV19, the J call TRBJ1-5; TRBD1 aligns across 9 bases. Germline V gene sequence: CDR1 LNHDA, CDR2 SQIVND (reference sequence). The CDR3 has 15 residues. V was pared by 9 bases and J by 1 base, with 7 bases of the junction left unmatched. CDR3 loop: CASSTGGESNQPQHF. The CDR3 DNA sequence: TGTGCCAGCAGCACAGGGGGCGAGAGCAATCAGCCCCAGCATTTT.

The chain couples TRBV6-5 to TRBJ1-3; D gene ambiguous. The CDR3 sequence is 15 residues long. V was cut by 2 bases and J by 0 bases, with 8 bases left in between. Germline V gene sequence: CDR1 MNHEY, CDR2 SVGAGI. CDR3 DNA sequence: TGTGCCAGCAGTTACCCCATCAGCTCTGGAAACACCATATATTTT. Protein: CASSYPISSGNTIYF.

The chain combines TRBV4-2 with TRBJ2-4, with 10 bases aligning to TRBD2. Germline V gene lookup returns CDR1 LGHNA and CDR2 YNFKEQ. Trimming removed 3 bases from V and 0 bases from J; junction bases left unmatched: 11. This CDR3 is 19 amino acids long. The CDR3 loop is CASSQGGLAELIAKNIQYF. The CDR3 DNA sequence: TGTGCCAGCAGCCAGGGCGGACTAGCGGAATTGATAGCCAAAAACATTCAGTACTTC.

This clone has just one count. The V and J genes are TRBV24-1 and TRBJ2-7, with D possibly matching TRBD1 (6 bases). The CDR3 runs 14 residues. With 5 bases removed from V and 7 bases from J, the gap between germline ends came to 17 bases. The germline V gene has CDR1 KGHDR and CDR2 SFDVKD. In DNA, the CDR3 is TGTGCCACCAGTGGTCCAGGGGCGGTGGCGGAGCAGTACTTC. Encoded protein: CATSGPGAVAEQYF.

The chain links TRBV6-6 to TRBJ2-7, with D perhaps matching TRBD1 (5 bases). Germline assignment: CDR1 MNHNY and CDR2 SVGAGI (reference sequence). Trimming pared 4 bases from V and 0 bases from J, leaving 10 bases between. This CDR3 spans 14 amino acids. The CDR3 DNA reads as TGTGCCAGCAGTTCGCGACAGAGCTCCTACGAGCAGTACTTC. Its translation is CASSSRQSSYEQYF.

The chain links TRBV7-9 to TRBJ1-2; 7 nucleotides agree with TRBD1. Trimming removed 6 bases from V and 4 bases from J; junction bases left unmatched: 11. The CDR3 covers 15 residues. Germline lookup yields CDR1 SEHNR and CDR2 FQNEAQ (reference sequence). CDR3 coding DNA: TGTGCCAGCAGTAAAGGGGGCGCGGGATCCTATGGCTACACCTTC. This sequence encodes CASSKGGAGSYGYTF.

Only one count was recorded for this clone. V and J are TRBV2 and TRBJ1-2; 11 bases fit TRBD1. The CDR3 is 15 amino acids. Germline CDR1 SNHLY, CDR2 FYNNEI. The junction had 5 bases not matched to a gene; V was cut back by 4 bases and J by 4 bases. The CDR3 reads CASSVGTGGFYGYTF. CDR3 nucleotides: TGTGCCAGCAGTGTGGGGACAGGGGGGTTCTATGGCTACACCTTC.

V gene TRBV7-8 combines with J gene TRBJ1-5; TRBD1 might be the D (5 bases). The germline V and J ends were trimmed by 1 base and 3 bases, with 22 bases remaining between them. The CDR3 is made up of 19 amino acids. CDR1 is SGHVS, CDR2 FQNEAQ, per germline. The CDR3 spells CASSLGISSGLLYNQPQHF. The CDR3 coding sequence is TGTGCCAGCAGCTTAGGCATATCCTCGGGACTCCTCTACAATCAGCCCCAGCATTTT.

V usage is TRBV16 and J usage is TRBJ1-4; 9 bases are shared with TRBD1. The germline gives CDR1 KGHSY, CDR2 FQNENV. V lost 4 bases, J lost 8 bases, and 5 bases stayed unmatched. The CDR3 consists of 14 residues. The DNA of the CDR3 is TGTGCCAGCAGCCTACAGGGGGCAGGAGAAAAACTGTTTTTT. The encoded protein is CASSLQGAGEKLFF.

The rearrangement uses TRBV9 and TRBJ1-2, with TRBD1 as a possible D gene (6 bases). CDR3 length: 16 residues. Germline values: CDR1 SGDLS, CDR2 YYNGEE. The germline V and J ends were trimmed by 2 bases and 4 bases, with 18 bases remaining between them. The CDR3 region is CASSVDPDSRTYGYTF. The CDR3 DNA sequence: TGTGCCAGCAGCGTCGACCCGGACAGTCGGACCTATGGCTACACCTTC.

The chain carries TRBV9 and TRBJ1-1; the D gene is possibly TRBD1 (6 bases). The CDR3 is made up of 15 amino acids. V was shortened by 1 base and J by 6 bases, with 16 bases between the two germline ends. Germline CDR1 and CDR2: SGDLS and YYNGEE. CDR3 region: CASSVTGWSGAEAFF. The CDR3 bases are TGTGCCAGCAGCGTAACAGGGTGGTCGGGCGCTGAAGCTTTCTTT.

The V call is TRBV27, the J call TRBJ1-1; D not certain. CDR1 and CDR2 (germline): MNHEY, SMNVEV (reference sequence). The ends were cut back, 2 bases at V and 0 bases at J, with 19 bases in the middle. The CDR3 covers 18 residues. The CDR3 region has the DNA TGTGCCAGCAGTTTAGTTCGGTCAGGCTCCCCTATGAACACTGAAGCTTTCTTT. Its protein is CASSLVRSGSPMNTEAFF.

This clone is a singleton in its sample. The genes are TRBV29-1 and TRBJ2-5; the D is unclear. Germline V CDR1 and CDR2: SQVTM, ANQGSEA. This CDR3 spans 12 amino acids. V lost 4 bases, J lost 1 base, and 7 bases lay in between. CDR3 residues: CSVGATQETQYF. The CDR3, as DNA: TGCAGCGTTGGGGCAACCCAAGAGACCCAGTACTTC.

The chain couples TRBV27 to TRBJ1-1; D remains ambiguous. The CDR3 sequence is 17 residues long. Deletions cut 3 bases from V and 3 bases from J, with 20 bases between. Germline V gene lookup returns CDR1 MNHEY and CDR2 SMNVEV (reference sequence). CDR3 sequence: CASSFTSGFVPDTEAFF. DNA of the CDR3: TGTGCCAGCAGTTTTACATCAGGTTTCGTGCCGGACACTGAAGCTTTCTTT.

This clone has only a few counts. The chain couples TRBV11-2 to TRBJ2-7; no firm D call. The ends were cut back, 5 bases at V and 1 base at J, with 15 bases in the middle. Germline CDR1 is SGHAT and CDR2 is FQNNGV. CDR3 size: 15 residues. The CDR3 DNA is TGTGCCAGCAGCCCTCCAGTAAGCGCGTCCTACGAGCAGTACTTC. Protein product: CASSPPVSASYEQYF.